Reported below is one TCR beta chain. In the authors' workflow: Estimation of nucleated cell counts relied on the amplification of reference gene primers. The assay was immunoSEQ multiplex PCR, and TCRdb's table has in-frame clones only and misses some. That table furnishes V, J and clone size, whereas the DNA furnished D and trimming. The repertoire holds just under 300,000 clones, 70% to 90% seen once, with around 1.2% in the top ten. This sample was taken from a study of blood T cell repertoires in COVID-19. The wider study: The cDNA or gDNA used as material had been derived from T cells, B-cell-depleted T cells, or PBMCs.

Trimming shortened V by 2 bases and J by 4 bases, and 11 bases separated the two germline ends. Looked up from germline, CDR1 is MNHNS and CDR2 is SASEGT. The CDR3 extends over 14 amino acids. Specimen: peripheral blood. The V call is TRBV6-1, the J call TRBJ2-5, with D maybe TRBD2 (5 bases). This clonotype was obtained from a man between 65 and 85 years old with acute or convalescent COVID-19. The CDR3 nucleotides read TGTGCCAGCAGTGAATCCGGAGAGGGAGAGACCCAGTACTTC. Protein sequence: CASSESGEGETQYF.